What follows describes a single TCR beta chain. Profiling relied on immunoSEQ multiplex PCR, and the TCRdb table lists in-frame clones only, not all of them. This table holds more than 250,000 clones, about 90% found once. The V and J ends lost 3 bases and 0 bases respectively, with 8 bases between them. This CDR3 region has 14 residues. Germline V lookup: CDR1 WSHSY, CDR2 SAAADI. This sample stems from a study of blood T cell repertoires in COVID-19. About the research overall: PBMCs, B-cell-depleted T cells, or T cells provided the cDNA or gDNA that made up the material.

This rearrangement joins TRBV10-2 to TRBJ1-2; no clear D. Input material: peripheral blood. The clonotype was recovered from a woman in her 50s with COVID-19, enrolled during active disease. The CDR3 DNA sequence: TGCGCCAGCAGTGAAGTAACAGCTAACTATGGCTACACCTTC. It specifies CASSEVTANYGYTF.